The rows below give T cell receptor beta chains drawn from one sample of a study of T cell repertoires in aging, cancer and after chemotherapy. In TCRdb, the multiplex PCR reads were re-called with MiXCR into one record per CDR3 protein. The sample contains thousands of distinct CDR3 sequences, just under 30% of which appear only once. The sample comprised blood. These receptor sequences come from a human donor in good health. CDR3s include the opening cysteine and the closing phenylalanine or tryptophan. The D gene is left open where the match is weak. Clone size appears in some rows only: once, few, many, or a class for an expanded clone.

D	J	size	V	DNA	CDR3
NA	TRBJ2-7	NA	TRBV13	TGTGCCAGCAGTAGGGGAACCCCTTTTGAGCAGTACTTC	CASSRGTPFEQYF
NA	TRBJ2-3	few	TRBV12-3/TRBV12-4	TGTGCCAGCAGCCGCACAGATACGCAGTATTTT	CASSRTDTQYF
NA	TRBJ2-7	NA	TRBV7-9	TGTGCCAGCAGCTTAGAGCGTTTAGGGGGACACGAGCAGTACTTC	CASSLERLGGHEQYF
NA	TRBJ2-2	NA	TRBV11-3	TGCGCCAGCAGCCCCAGGAGCGGGGAGCTGTTTTTT	CASSPRSGELFF
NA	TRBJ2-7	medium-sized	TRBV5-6	TGTGCCAGCAGCTTGGGGAGCTCCTACGAGCAGTACTTC	CASSLGSSYEQYF
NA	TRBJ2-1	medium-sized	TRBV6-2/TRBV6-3	TGTGCCAGCAGGTCTTTAGAGGGACGCTCCTACAATGAGCAGTTCTTC	CASRSLEGRSYNEQFF
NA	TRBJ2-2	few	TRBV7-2	TGTGCCAGCAGCTTAGTAGCGGTCACCGGGGAGCTGTTTTTT	CASSLVAVTGELFF
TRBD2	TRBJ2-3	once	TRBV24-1	TGTGCCACCAGTGACCTCGGGGTAGCGGGAGGTAGCACAGATACGCAGTATTTT	CATSDLGVAGGSTDTQYF
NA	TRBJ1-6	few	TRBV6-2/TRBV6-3	TGTGCCAGCAGTTACCTAAATGGGCAGCGGTCACCCCTCCACTTT	CASSYLNGQRSPLHF
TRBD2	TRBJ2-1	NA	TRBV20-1	TGCAGTGCTAGGGCCACTTTAGCGGGACGCTCCTACAATGAGCAGTTCTTC	CSARATLAGRSYNEQFF
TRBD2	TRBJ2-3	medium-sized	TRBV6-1	TGTGCCAGCAGTGGACTAGCGGGGGGTCCGGATACGCAGTATTTT	CASSGLAGGPDTQYF
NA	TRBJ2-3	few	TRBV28	TGTGCCATCGACCAAGGGGGTGCTAGCACAGATACGCAGTATTTT	CAIDQGGASTDTQYF
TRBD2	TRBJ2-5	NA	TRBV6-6	TGTGCCAGCAGTAGCCGGACTAGCGTCCTCTCGGAGACCCAGTACTTC	CASSSRTSVLSETQYF
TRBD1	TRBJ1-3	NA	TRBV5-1	TGCGCCAGCAGCGCACAGGGGGCGCGGGGAAACACCATATATTTT	CASSAQGARGNTIYF
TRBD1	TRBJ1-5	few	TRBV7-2	TGTGCCAGCAGCGGGGGACAGGGAGGAAATCAGCCCCAGCATTTT	CASSGGQGGNQPQHF
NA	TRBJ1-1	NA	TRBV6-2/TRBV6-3	TGTGCCAGCAAGGACAGTAGGGACACTGAAGCTTTCTTT	CASKDSRDTEAFF
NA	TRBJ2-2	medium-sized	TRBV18	TGTGCCAGCTCACCCGTCGAGACCGGGGAGCTGTTTTTT	CASSPVETGELFF
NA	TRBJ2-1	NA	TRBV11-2	TGTGCCAGCAGCTTCAACTCCCTCAATGAGCAGTTCTTC	CASSFNSLNEQFF
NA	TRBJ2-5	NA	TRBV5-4	TGTGCCAGCAGCGGTAGTCGGGGGTGGAACCAAGAGACCCAGTACTTC	CASSGSRGWNQETQYF
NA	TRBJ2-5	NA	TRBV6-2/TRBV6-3	TGTGCCAGCAGTTACATGGGGGAGACCCAGTACTTC	CASSYMGETQYF
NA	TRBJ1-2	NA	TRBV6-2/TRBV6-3	TGTGCCAGCAGTTATTCTCCGGGGACCTATGGCTACACCTTC	CASSYSPGTYGYTF
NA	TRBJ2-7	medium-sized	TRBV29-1	TGCAGCGTCGTCGACAGGATGCAGTCCTACGAGCAGTACTTC	CSVVDRMQSYEQYF
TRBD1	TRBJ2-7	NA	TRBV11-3	TGTGCCAGCAGCTCCGTCGACAGGGCCGGCTCCTACGAGCAGTACTTC	CASSSVDRAGSYEQYF
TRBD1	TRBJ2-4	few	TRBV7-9	TGTGCCAGCAGCTATACCGGGACAGAAGTGCTGGACATTCAGTACTTC	CASSYTGTEVLDIQYF
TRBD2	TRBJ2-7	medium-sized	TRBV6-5	TGTGCCAGCAGGCCCGTGACTAGCGGGCATCCCTACGAGCAGTACTTC	CASRPVTSGHPYEQYF
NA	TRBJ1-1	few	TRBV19	TGTGCCAGTAGTATTCGCCACAGGAACACTGAAGCTTTCTTT	CASSIRHRNTEAFF
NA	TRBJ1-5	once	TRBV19	TGTGCCAGTAGACCGCCGGGTATCCCCAATCAGCCCCAGCATTTT	CASRPPGIPNQPQHF
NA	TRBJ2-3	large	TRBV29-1	TGCAGCGTTGGACAGCCCACAGATACGCAGTATTTT	CSVGQPTDTQYF
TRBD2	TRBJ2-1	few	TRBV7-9	TGTGCCAGCAGCTGGTATAGCGGGATGAGGTGGAATGAGCAGTTCTTC	CASSWYSGMRWNEQFF
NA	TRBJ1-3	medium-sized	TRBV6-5	TGTGCCAGCAGAAGGGACACCACTGGAAACACCATATATTTT	CASRRDTTGNTIYF
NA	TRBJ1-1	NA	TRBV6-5	TGTGCCAGCAGTACCCACCTGGGGCTGTACGAGAACACTGAAGCTTTCTTT	CASSTHLGLYENTEAFF
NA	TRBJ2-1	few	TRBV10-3	TGTGCCATCAGGAAGGACTCCAGCTCCTACAATGAGCAGTTCTTC	CAIRKDSSSYNEQFF
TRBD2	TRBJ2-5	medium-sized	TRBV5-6	TGTGCCAGCAGCAGCCGGTGGCTAGCGGGACTCCCTCAGACCCAGTACTTC	CASSSRWLAGLPQTQYF
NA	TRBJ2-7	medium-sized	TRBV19	TGTGCCAGTAGTATCGGGCACCCCTACGAGCAGTACTTC	CASSIGHPYEQYF
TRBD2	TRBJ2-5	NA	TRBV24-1	TGTGCCACCAGTGCGGCGGGAGGGCTTGAGACCCAGTACTTC	CATSAAGGLETQYF
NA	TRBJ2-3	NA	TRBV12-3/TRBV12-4	TGTGCCAGCACCCAGGGTGGCGTCGGGAGCACAGATACGCAGTATTTT	CASTQGGVGSTDTQYF
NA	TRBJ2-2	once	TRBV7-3	TGTGCCAGCAGCTTACTAACCACCGGGGAGCTGTTTTTT	CASSLLTTGELFF
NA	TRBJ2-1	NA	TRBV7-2	TGTGCCAGCAGCTTTAATCCATCCAATGAGCAGTTCTTC	CASSFNPSNEQFF
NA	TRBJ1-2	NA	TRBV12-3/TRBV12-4	TGTGCTAGTGGTGACAGTGGCAACTATGGCTACACCTTC	CASGDSGNYGYTF
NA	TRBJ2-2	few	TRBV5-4	TGTGCCAGCAGGATTGCCGGGGGTACCGGGGAGCTGTTTTTT	CASRIAGGTGELFF
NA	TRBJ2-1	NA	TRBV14	TGTGCCAGCAGCTCCCAGGGGCATGAGCAGTTCTTC	CASSSQGHEQFF
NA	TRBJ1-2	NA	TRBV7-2	TGTGCCAGCAGCTTAGCTCGAGGTGACTATGGCTACACCTTC	CASSLARGDYGYTF
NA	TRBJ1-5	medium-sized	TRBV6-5	TGTGCCAGCAGTTGGGGGAGCAATCAGCCCCAGCATTTT	CASSWGSNQPQHF
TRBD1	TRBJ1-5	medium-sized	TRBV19	TGTGCCACCTCACAGGGGTATCAGCCCCAGCATTTT	CATSQGYQPQHF
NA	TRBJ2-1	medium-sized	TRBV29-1	TGCAGCGTTGGTTATCGGGGTCGGCGGGCCCGGAGCTCCTACAATGAGCAGTTCTTC	CSVGYRGRRARSSYNEQFF
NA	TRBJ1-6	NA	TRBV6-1	TGTGCCAGCAGTGACAGTTCCTATAATTCACCCCTCCACTTT	CASSDSSYNSPLHF
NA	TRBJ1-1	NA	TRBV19	TGTGCCAGTAGTTTCTCAGCGACCGGACGGGGGGCTTTCTTT	CASSFSATGRGAFF
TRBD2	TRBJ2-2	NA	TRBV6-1	TGTGCCAGCTTGGAACTAGCGGGAGCCACCGGGGAGCTGTTTTTT	CASLELAGATGELFF
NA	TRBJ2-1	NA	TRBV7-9	TGTGCCAGCAGCTTAGGTAATGAGCAGTTCTTC	CASSLGNEQFF